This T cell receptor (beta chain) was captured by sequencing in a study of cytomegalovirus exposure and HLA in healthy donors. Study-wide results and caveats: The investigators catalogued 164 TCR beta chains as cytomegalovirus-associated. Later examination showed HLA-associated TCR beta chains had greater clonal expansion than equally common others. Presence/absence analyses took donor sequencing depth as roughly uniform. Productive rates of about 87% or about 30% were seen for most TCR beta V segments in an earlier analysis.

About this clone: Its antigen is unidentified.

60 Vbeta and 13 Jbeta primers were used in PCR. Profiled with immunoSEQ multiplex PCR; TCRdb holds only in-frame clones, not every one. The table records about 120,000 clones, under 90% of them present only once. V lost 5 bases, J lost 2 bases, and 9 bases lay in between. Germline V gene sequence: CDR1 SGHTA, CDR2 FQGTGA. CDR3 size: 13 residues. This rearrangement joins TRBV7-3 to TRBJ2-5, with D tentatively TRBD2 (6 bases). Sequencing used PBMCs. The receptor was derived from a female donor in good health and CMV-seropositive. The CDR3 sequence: CASSPGLQETQYF. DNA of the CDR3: TGTGCCAGCAGCCCGGGACTTCAAGAGACCCAGTACTTC.